These 30 T cell receptor beta chains originate from one sample sequenced in a study of cytomegalovirus exposure and HLA in healthy donors. The primer mix had 60 Vbeta and 13 Jbeta primers. Sequencing was performed with immunoSEQ multiplex PCR; in TCRdb, only in-frame clones are kept and a portion is missing. The data contain roughly 120,000 clones, about 70% of them seen just once; the ten biggest clones take up over 2%. Sequenced: PBMCs. These receptors all come from a middle-aged woman in good health and CMV-seropositive.

J is TRBJ1-5 and V is TRBV6-5; 7 nucleotides match TRBD1. The trim removed 7 bases at V and 5 bases at J, leaving 5 bases unmatched. The CDR3 is 13 amino acids. CDR1 and CDR2 (germline): MNHEY, SVGAGI. CDR3 amino acids: CASKRQGDQPQHF. For the CDR3, the DNA is TGTGCCAGCAAACGGCAGGGGGATCAGCCCCAGCATTTT.

The chain is built from TRBV27 and TRBJ2-2; tentatively, D is TRBD1 (6 bases). The germline V gene encodes CDR1 MNHEY and CDR2 SMNVEV (reference sequence). The CDR3 runs 14 residues. V dropped 4 bases and J dropped 2 bases, with 8 bases sitting between them. This CDR3 reads CASSWDINTGELFF. The CDR3 DNA reads TGTGCCAGCAGTTGGGACATTAACACCGGGGAGCTGTTTTTT.

The V and J genes are TRBV10-2 and TRBJ2-1; 7 nucleotides align to TRBD1. CDR1 is WSHSY, CDR2 SAAADI, per germline. V dropped 10 bases and J dropped 6; count of bases not matched to a gene: 15. The CDR3 contains 15 residues. CDR3 loop: CATAPWTGDLNEQFF. CDR3 nucleotide sequence: TGCGCCACCGCACCTTGGACAGGAGACCTCAATGAGCAGTTCTTC.

The V gene is TRBV6-4, the J gene TRBJ1-1; perhaps TRBD1 as D (5 bases). This CDR3 is built from 14 residues. CDR1 MRHNA and CDR2 SNTAGT come from the germline V gene. The V and J ends lost 6 bases and 4 bases respectively, with 15 bases between them. The CDR3 loop reads CASSAEGGVTEAFF. The CDR3 DNA reads TGTGCCAGCAGCGCCGAGGGAGGGGTCACTGAAGCTTTCTTT.

The genes are TRBV27 and TRBJ2-3; no reliable D call. CDR1 is MNHEY, CDR2 SMNVEV, per germline (reference sequence). Trimming pared 5 bases from V and 2 bases from J, leaving 8 bases between. The CDR3 has 13 amino acids. This CDR3 reads CASSRQSTDTQYF. DNA of the CDR3: TGTGCCAGCAGTCGTCAGTCCACAGATACGCAGTATTTT.

The count of this clone is one. This chain connects TRBV5-1 to TRBJ2-6; 7 bases are shared with TRBD1. CDR3 length: 18 residues. V gave up 0 bases and J gave up 2 bases; unmatched junction bases: 8. Germline V gives CDR1 SGHRS, CDR2 YFSETQ. The CDR3 nucleotides are TGCGCCAGCAGCTTGGTTGGGACAGCTCCCCCTGGGGCCAACGTCCTGACTTTC. Encoded protein: CASSLVGTAPPGANVLTF.

V gene TRBV30 combines with J gene TRBJ1-6; tentatively, D is TRBD1 (5 bases). Germline CDR1 GTSNPN, CDR2 SVGIG (reference sequence). V gave up 5 bases and J gave up 8 bases, with 19 bases separating them. This CDR3 spans 15 amino acids. CDR3 DNA sequence: TGTGCCTGGGTAGGTGCAGGCAGGGCGGATTCACCCCTCCACTTT. Translating gives CAWVGAGRADSPLHF.

V usage is TRBV2 and J usage is TRBJ2-7; 8 bases fit TRBD1. Germline V gene lookup returns CDR1 SNHLY and CDR2 FYNNEI. The CDR3 covers 15 residues. J gave up 6 bases and V 6 bases, and 13 bases lay outside the gene matches. CDR3 nucleotide sequence: TGTGCCAGCAGGGAACGGACAGGGCGGTTCGCCGAGCAGTACTTC. Translating gives CASRERTGRFAEQYF.

The chain uses TRBV20-1 and TRBJ1-2; the D is unclear. Germline values: CDR1 DFQATT, CDR2 SNEGSKA (reference sequence). This CDR3 spans 11 amino acids. Trimming removed 7 bases at V and 5 bases at J, with 11 bases between. The CDR3 DNA reads as TGCAGTGAGAGATCAGGTTATGGCTACACCTTC. It translates to CSERSGYGYTF.

This clone was picked up a small number of times. The chain uses TRBV9 and TRBJ1-1; D unclear. This CDR3 region has 13 residues. CDR1 is SGDLS and CDR2 is YYNGEE in the germline V gene. Deletions cut 3 bases from V and 0 bases from J, with 6 bases between. CDR3 residues: CASSERLNTEAFF. The CDR3 bases are TGTGCCAGCAGCGAGAGGCTGAACACTGAAGCTTTCTTT.

V is TRBV28 and J is TRBJ2-1; possibly TRBD2 for D (6 bases). The CDR3 loop spans 16 amino acids. Trimming removed 5 bases from V and 0 bases from J, with 14 bases in between. The germline V gene encodes CDR1 MDHEN and CDR2 SYDVKM. CDR3 nucleotide sequence: TGTGCCAGCAGTCCCCGGGCTAGCGTCTCCTACAATGAGCAGTTCTTC. Its translation is CASSPRASVSYNEQFF.

V is TRBV15 and J is TRBJ2-1; 11 bases match TRBD2. The CDR3 length is 13 residues. V shed 8 bases and J 10 bases; nucleotides not matched to a gene: 7. Germline V lookup: CDR1 LNHNV, CDR2 YYDKDF (reference sequence). The CDR3 here is CATGELAGGEQFF. Here the CDR3 DNA reads TGTGCCACCGGTGAGCTAGCGGGGGGAGAGCAGTTCTTC.

The rearrangement links TRBV7-2 to TRBJ1-5; D might be TRBD1 (5 bases). Trimming left V 1 base short and J 9 bases short, with 19 bases between. Germline CDR1 and CDR2: SGHTA and FQGNSA. The CDR3 spans 16 residues. CDR3 amino acids: CASSLGATRGNSPQHF. The CDR3 nucleotides read TGTGCCAGCAGCTTAGGGGCTACACGGGGGAATTCGCCCCAGCATTTT.

This clone has a single count. The CDR3 coding sequence is TGTGCCAGCAGTTTTAGGTTTTTAGCGGGAGTCCCCACCGGGGAGCTGTTTTTT. As protein: CASSFRFLAGVPTGELFF. The genes are TRBV28 and TRBJ2-2; 9 bases are shared with TRBD2. The CDR3 totals 18 residues. Trimming took 3 bases from V and 4 from J; bases not matched to a gene: 12. The germline V gene has CDR1 MDHEN and CDR2 SYDVKM.

The chain carries TRBV19 and TRBJ2-3, with TRBD2 matching over 11 bases. J was trimmed by 0 bases and V by 4 bases; bases with no gene match: 9. The CDR3 covers 18 residues. Germline lookup yields CDR1 LNHDA and CDR2 SQIVND (reference sequence). The CDR3 loop is CASSRRASGGTSTDTQYF. CDR3 DNA: TGTGCCAGTAGTAGGCGGGCTAGCGGGGGGACTAGCACAGATACGCAGTATTTT. Variable domain in full (rest from reference TRBV19 and TRBJ2-3): DGGITQSPKYLFRKEGQNVTLSCEQNLNHDAMYWYRQDPGQGLRLIYYSQIVNDFQKGDIAEGYSVSREKKESFPLTVTSAQKNPTAFYLCASSRRASGGTSTDTQYFGPGTRLTVL.

This clone was detected a few times. The CDR3 DNA sequence: TGCGCCAGCAGTCACGACAGAACTAATGAAAAACTGTTTTTT. Translation gives CASSHDRTNEKLFF. The chain joins TRBV4-3 to TRBJ1-4; D might be TRBD1 (5 bases). The CDR3 contains 14 residues. Trimming cost V 6 bases and J 1 base, with 9 bases left between them. In germline, CDR1 is LGHNA, CDR2 YSLEER.

The chain combines TRBV5-4 with TRBJ1-2; unclear D gene. Germline CDR1 reads SGHNT; CDR2 reads YYREEE (reference sequence). The CDR3 totals 16 residues. The ends were cut back, 2 bases at V and 0 bases at J, with 14 bases in the middle. In DNA form, the CDR3 reads TGTGCCAGCAGCTTAGGTGGGCAGGTAGCTAACTATGGCTACACCTTC. Translated: CASSLGGQVANYGYTF. Full variable domain (outside the CDR3, taken from reference TRBV5-4 and TRBJ1-2): ETGVTQSPTHLIKTRGQQVTLRCSSQSGHNTVSWYQQALGQGPQFIFQYYREEENGRGNFPPRFSGLQFPNYSSELNVNALELDDSALYLCASSLGGQVANYGYTFGSGTRLTVV.

The chain uses TRBV18 and TRBJ1-3, with D possibly being TRBD1 (5 bases). The length of the CDR3 is 17 residues. V gave up 2 bases and J gave up 4 bases, with 18 bases separating them. Germline CDR1 KGHSH, CDR2 LQKENI. In nucleotides, the CDR3 is TGTGCCAGCTCACCAATACAGGACGGTGGATCAGGAAACACCATATATTTT. Translating it yields CASSPIQDGGSGNTIYF.

The chain uses TRBV6-5 and TRBJ1-2, with 8 bases that match TRBD1. V gave up 5 bases and J gave up 4 bases; unmatched junction bases: 3. Germline V gene sequence: CDR1 MNHEY, CDR2 SVGAGI. The CDR3 is made up of 13 amino acids. The CDR3 loop reads CASSPTGGYGYTF. The DNA for the CDR3 is TGTGCCAGCAGTCCCACAGGGGGCTATGGCTACACCTTC.

This chain uses TRBV7-2 with TRBJ2-3, with D unresolved. This CDR3 spans 15 amino acids. V lost 1 base and J 1 base, leaving 9 bases between the germline ends. The germline CDR1 and CDR2 sequences are SGHTA and FQGNSA. This CDR3 is CASSLVVSRTDTQYF. Written as DNA, the CDR3 is TGTGCCAGCAGCTTAGTAGTGTCTCGCACAGATACGCAGTATTTT.

V is TRBV7-9 and J is TRBJ2-1; D might be TRBD2 (7 bases). CDR3 length: 12 residues. V was shortened by 2 bases and J by 12 bases, with 11 bases between the two germline ends. In germline, CDR1 is SEHNR, CDR2 FQNEAQ (reference sequence). CDR3 sequence (DNA): TGTGCCAGCAGCTTAATGGGGGGGGCGCAGTTCTTC. This gives the protein CASSLMGGAQFF.

The chain couples TRBV19 to TRBJ2-1; 9 bases are shared with TRBD2. Losses at the gene ends were 3 bases for V and 8 bases for J; bases not matched to a gene: 8. Germline V gives CDR1 LNHDA, CDR2 SQIVND (reference sequence). This CDR3 is built from 15 residues. The chain's CDR3 is CASSIVSGRGYEQFF. For the CDR3, the DNA is TGTGCCAGTAGTATCGTTAGCGGGAGAGGGTATGAGCAGTTCTTC.

The table lists this clone with many counts. The J gene is TRBJ1-2, the V gene TRBV19; D uncertain. The CDR3 covers 13 residues. Deletions cut 2 bases from V and 2 bases from J, with 6 bases between. Germline CDR1 LNHDA, CDR2 SQIVND (reference sequence). In DNA form, the CDR3 reads TGTGCCAGTAGTATACCGGGAAACTATGGCTACACCTTC. Its translation is CASSIPGNYGYTF. The variable domain in full, completed from reference TRBV19 and TRBJ1-2, reads DGGITQSPKYLFRKEGQNVTLSCEQNLNHDAMYWYRQDPGQGLRLIYYSQIVNDFQKGDIAEGYSVSREKKESFPLTVTSAQKNPTAFYLCASSIPGNYGYTFGSGTRLTVV.

This clone has a single count. The chain links TRBV5-5 to TRBJ1-1; no definite D call. The length of the CDR3 is 15 residues. Germline-derived CDR1 and CDR2 are SGHKS and YYEKEE (reference sequence). V dropped 4 bases and J dropped 3 bases, with 16 bases sitting between them. The CDR3 loop is CASSPAVGADTEAFF. The CDR3 DNA sequence: TGTGCCAGCAGCCCGGCGGTCGGCGCTGACACTGAAGCTTTCTTT.

The CDR3 loop is CASSPQQGAKSPLHF. CDR3 nucleotides: TGTGCCAGCAGCCCACAACAGGGGGCAAAATCACCCCTCCACTTT. The genes are TRBV11-2 and TRBJ1-6; TRBD1 aligns across 9 bases. V lost 5 bases and J lost 10; bases outside the gene matches: 9. Germline V CDR1 and CDR2: SGHAT, FQNNGV. The CDR3 contains 15 residues.

The chain couples TRBV10-3 to TRBJ1-2; the match to TRBD1 covers 9 bases. J was trimmed by 6 bases and V by 6 bases; bases with no gene match: 8. CDR3 size: 14 residues. Germline V gives CDR1 ENHRY, CDR2 SYGVKD. CDR3 nucleotide sequence: TGTGCCATCAGACGGGACAGGGACGTCGATGGCTACACCTTC. This codes for CAIRRDRDVDGYTF.

The chain recombines TRBV6-4 with TRBJ1-2, with D possibly being TRBD1 (5 bases). Trimming stripped 2 bases from V and 6 bases from J, with 13 bases between. The CDR3 is made up of 14 amino acids. From germline, CDR1 is MRHNA and CDR2 SNTAGT. The CDR3 nucleotides are TGTGCCAGCAGTGACCCAAGGAGGGGTGATGGCTACACCTTC. Protein sequence: CASSDPRRGDGYTF.

This chain joins TRBV5-8 and TRBJ2-5; 10 bases align to TRBD2. This CDR3 comprises 16 residues. Germline trimming cut 0 bases from V and 5 bases from J; bases unmatched to any gene: 7. The germline V gene encodes CDR1 SGHTS and CDR2 YDEGEE. CDR3 coding DNA: TGTGCCAGCAGCTTGGGGGCTAGCGGGAGTAGCGAGACCCAGTACTTC. Its translation: CASSLGASGSSETQYF.

The chain combines TRBV5-4 with TRBJ2-6, with D hard to call. V lost 0 bases and J lost 0, with 4 bases in between. Germline-derived CDR1 and CDR2 are SGHNT and YYREEE (reference sequence). This CDR3 has 15 residues. The CDR3 here is CASSLESSGANVLTF. Written as DNA, the CDR3 is TGTGCCAGCAGCTTGGAGAGCTCTGGGGCCAACGTCCTGACTTTC.

The rearrangement uses TRBV7-2 and TRBJ2-7; 13 nucleotides match TRBD2. Germline CDR1 reads SGHTA; CDR2 reads FQGNSA. CDR3 length: 15 amino acids. V was clipped by 5 bases and J by 3 bases; unmatched bases: 4. Written as DNA, the CDR3 is TGTGCCAGCAGCCCACGGACTAGCGGGGGCTACGAGCAGTACTTC. Translation: CASSPRTSGGYEQYF.